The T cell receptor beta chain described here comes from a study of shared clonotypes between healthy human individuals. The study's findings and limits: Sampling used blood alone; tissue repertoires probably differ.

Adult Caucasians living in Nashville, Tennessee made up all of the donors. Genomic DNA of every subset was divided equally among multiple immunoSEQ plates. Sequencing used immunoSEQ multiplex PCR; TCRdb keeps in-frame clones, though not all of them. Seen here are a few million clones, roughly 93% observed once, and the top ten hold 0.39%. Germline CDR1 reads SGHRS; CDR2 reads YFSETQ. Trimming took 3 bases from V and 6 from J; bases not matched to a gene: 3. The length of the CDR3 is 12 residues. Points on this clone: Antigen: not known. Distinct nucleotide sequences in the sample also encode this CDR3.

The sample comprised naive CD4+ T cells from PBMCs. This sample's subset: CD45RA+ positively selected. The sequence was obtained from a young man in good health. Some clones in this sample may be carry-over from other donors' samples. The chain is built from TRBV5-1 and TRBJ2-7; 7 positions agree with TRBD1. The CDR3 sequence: CASSSGQSEQYF. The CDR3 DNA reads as TGCGCCAGCAGCTCGGGACAGTCCGAGCAGTACTTC.